Following are 11 T cell receptor beta chains from one sample sequenced in a study of cytomegalovirus exposure and HLA in healthy donors. The PCR made use of 60 Vbeta and 13 Jbeta primers. Sequenced by immunoSEQ multiplex PCR; TCRdb stores in-frame clones only, minus some. The sample has some 52,000 clones, about three quarters seen once. Sample: PBMCs. The receptors were sampled from a man aged 18 to 29 in good health and CMV-seronegative.

The chain links TRBV28 to TRBJ1-1; D gene unclear. Trimming cost V 6 bases and J 6 bases, with 8 bases left between them. Looked up from germline, CDR1 is MDHEN and CDR2 is SYDVKM. The length of the CDR3 is 11 residues. The CDR3 sequence is CASRALSEAFF. DNA of the CDR3: TGTGCCAGCAGAGCGCTCTCTGAAGCTTTCTTT.

The chain links TRBV28 to TRBJ2-7; D gene ambiguous. The CDR3 loop spans 13 amino acids. The V end was cut by 3 bases, the J end by 2 bases, with 8 bases between. Germline CDR1 is MDHEN and CDR2 is SYDVKM. The DNA of the CDR3 is TGTGCCAGCAGTTTCATCTCTACCTACGAGCAGTACTTC. Its protein product is CASSFISTYEQYF.

The rearrangement uses TRBV6-1 and TRBJ1-5, with 7 bases identical to TRBD1. The CDR3 loop spans 14 amino acids. The germline CDR1 and CDR2 sequences are MNHNS and SASEGT. J gave up 7 bases and V 6 bases, and 9 bases lay outside the gene matches. CDR3 in amino acids: CASRQTGTGQPQHF. The CDR3 DNA is TGTGCCAGCAGACAGACAGGGACGGGCCAGCCCCAGCATTTT.

V gene TRBV28 combines with J gene TRBJ1-2; TRBD1 matches 9 bases. Germline V gives CDR1 MDHEN, CDR2 SYDVKM. Trimming removed 4 bases from V and 4 bases from J; junction bases left unmatched: 16. CDR3 length equals 18 residues. DNA of the CDR3: TGTGCCAGCAGTTCCCCTGGGACAGGGAAGGGGGGGGTCTATGGCTACACCTTC. It translates to CASSSPGTGKGGVYGYTF.

V and J are TRBV29-1 and TRBJ2-7, with 7 bases fitting TRBD1. Germline V gene lookup returns CDR1 SQVTM and CDR2 ANQGSEA. V trimming: 6 bases; J trimming: 2 bases; junction bases outside the gene matches: 7. This CDR3 has 13 amino acids. The CDR3 sequence is CSVYLQGTYEQYF. The CDR3 DNA is TGCAGCGTCTACCTACAGGGGACCTACGAGCAGTACTTC.

The genes are TRBV4-3 and TRBJ2-7, with 7 bases aligning to TRBD2. The junction had 8 bases not matched to a gene; V was cut back by 0 bases and J by 3 bases. The germline CDR1 and CDR2 sequences are LGHNA and YSLEER. This CDR3 is 16 amino acids long. CDR3 in amino acids: CASSQDLAGLNYEQYF. CDR3 bases: TGCGCCAGCAGCCAAGATTTAGCGGGCTTGAACTACGAGCAGTACTTC.

This clone was counted once. The chain couples TRBV29-1 to TRBJ1-5, with TRBD1 matching 9 bases. CDR3 size: 15 residues. The germline V gene has CDR1 SQVTM and CDR2 ANQGSEA. With V trimmed by 4 bases and J by 4 bases, 8 bases remained unmatched. The CDR3 sequence is CSVAQGTGSNQPQHF. The CDR3 DNA sequence: TGCAGCGTTGCCCAAGGGACAGGGAGTAATCAGCCCCAGCATTTT. The whole variable domain, remainder taken from reference TRBV29-1 and TRBJ1-5, is SAVISQKPSRDICQRGTSLTIQCQVDSQVTMMFWYRQQPGQSLTLIATANQGSEATYESGFVIDKFPISRPNLTFSTLTVSNMSPEDSSIYLCSVAQGTGSNQPQHFGDGTRLSIL.

This chain uses TRBV6-5 with TRBJ2-7; 9 bases match TRBD1. Germline V CDR1 and CDR2: MNHEY, SVGAGI. The CDR3 length is 14 residues. V lost 6 bases, J lost 5 bases, and 8 bases stayed unmatched. This CDR3 is CASRGRDRVNEQYF. The CDR3 bases are TGTGCCAGCAGGGGAAGGGACAGGGTCAACGAGCAGTACTTC.

This chain joins TRBV30 and TRBJ1-1; D remains ambiguous. The germline V gene has CDR1 GTSNPN and CDR2 SVGIG (reference sequence). The CDR3 loop spans 13 amino acids. V gave up 2 bases and J gave up 0 bases, with 7 bases separating them. Here the CDR3 DNA reads TGTGCCTGGAGTTCGGCGGTGAACACTGAAGCTTTCTTT. This codes for CAWSSAVNTEAFF.

V is TRBV29-1 and J is TRBJ2-1, with 8 bases matching TRBD2. This CDR3 has 17 amino acids. Trimming removed 4 bases from V and 0 bases from J; junction bases left unmatched: 11. Germline assignment: CDR1 SQVTM and CDR2 ANQGSEA. In DNA form, the CDR3 reads TGCAGCGTTGTAGGTGGGGGCAGCGGGAGCTCCTACAATGAGCAGTTCTTC. The encoded protein is CSVVGGGSGSSYNEQFF.

A few counts support this clone. The V gene is TRBV10-3, the J gene TRBJ1-1; 9 bases are shared with TRBD1. Germline V lookup: CDR1 ENHRY, CDR2 SYGVKD. The CDR3 spans 13 residues. Trimming at V came to 4 bases and at J to 6 bases, leaving 3 bases not matched to a gene. The CDR3 here is CAISGDRVAEAFF. The CDR3 DNA follows: TGTGCCATCAGTGGGGACAGGGTCGCTGAAGCTTTCTTT.